This T cell receptor beta chain was sequenced during a study of identical twins. Points on this clonotype: Its antigen is still unknown.

Notes on the study in general: Excess twin sharing in beta out-of-frame sequences was weaker. Findings depended on cross-sectional statistics rather than tracking the same donors.

Carrying unique molecular identifiers, the cDNA also gained a universal primer site through template switching. TCRdb re-derived calls from the 5' RACE reads in MiXCR, one entry per CDR3 protein. The repertoire has under 350,000 distinct CDR3 sequences, roughly 10% of them found once; the top ten carry approximately 7%. The CDR3 loop spans 15 amino acids. The germline V gene encodes CDR1 LNHDA and CDR2 SQIVND (reference sequence). The V gene end was trimmed by 3 bases and the J gene end by 4 bases; junction bases not matched to a gene: 7. In addition, the sample was reused for a study of yellow fever vaccine responses in identical twins.

This chain connects TRBV19 to TRBJ2-7; 9 bases line up with TRBD1. Sequences were obtained from CD8+ T cells sorted from blood. The source of this sequence is a woman aged 18-29 years in good health. Here the CDR3 reads CASSINGDRAYEQYF. The CDR3 DNA sequence: TGTGCCAGTAGTATCAACGGGGACAGGGCTTACGAGCAGTACTTC.